This passage covers 23 T cell receptor beta chains from one sample sequenced in a study of blood T cell repertoires in COVID-19. Clones were read by immunoSEQ multiplex PCR, and TCRdb kept only the in-frame ones, dropping some. Here the sample spans 150,000 to 200,000 clones, roughly 87% being singletons. The sequenced sample consisted of PBMCs or T cells enriched from blood (not recorded which). The receptors shown here come from a woman aged 50 to 60 who had recovered from COVID-19.

This chain connects TRBV18 to TRBJ1-1; D uncertain. CDR1 KGHSH and CDR2 LQKENI come from the germline V gene. V was shortened by 5 bases and J by 3 bases, with 16 bases between the two germline ends. This CDR3 has 15 residues. As DNA, the CDR3 is TGTGCCAGCTCAATCTCATGGGCTGGGTACACTGAAGCTTTCTTT. Protein: CASSISWAGYTEAFF.

This rearrangement joins TRBV7-2 to TRBJ1-6; D is uncertain. In germline, CDR1 is SGHTA, CDR2 FQGNSA. The V end lost 3 bases, the J end lost 7 bases, and 4 bases lay between the germline ends. This CDR3 is built from 12 residues. The CDR3 DNA follows: TGTGCCAGCAGCTTCTCCAATTCACCCCTCCACTTT. This encodes CASSFSNSPLHF.

The chain is built from TRBV7-9 and TRBJ1-2; D unresolved. The V and J ends lost 5 bases and 8 bases respectively, with 15 bases between them. This CDR3 region has 13 residues. Germline assignment: CDR1 SEHNR and CDR2 FQNEAQ (reference sequence). The CDR3 DNA reads TGTGCCAGCAGCGCCTCCGGGATTGGAGGCTACACCTTC. This translates into CASSASGIGGYTF.

This clone was counted a single time. The DNA for the CDR3 is TGTGCCAGCAGCCCCGACATTGTAGCAGATACGCAGTATTTT. Protein sequence: CASSPDIVADTQYF. V and J are TRBV7-2 and TRBJ2-3; no firm D call. V lost 5 bases to trimming and J lost 4 bases, with 13 bases between them. The CDR3 length is 14 residues. Germline V gene lookup returns CDR1 SGHTA and CDR2 FQGNSA.

As concerns this clone: This sample includes further DNA sequences coding for the same CDR3. This sequence joins TRBV5-1 and TRBJ2-2; TRBD1 matches 11 bases. Losses at the gene ends were 0 bases for V and 2 bases for J; bases not matched to a gene: 0. The CDR3 runs 16 residues. From germline, CDR1 is SGHRS and CDR2 YFSETQ. CDR3 residues: CASSLGTGGNTGELFF. For the CDR3, the DNA is TGCGCCAGCAGCTTGGGGACAGGGGGCAACACCGGGGAGCTGTTTTTT.

The CDR3 is CASSQRGSGGELFF. The CDR3 nucleotides read TGCGCCAGCAGCCAACGGGGGAGTGGCGGGGAGCTGTTTTTT. The rearrangement uses TRBV4-3 and TRBJ2-2, with TRBD2 as a possible D gene (6 bases). This CDR3 has 14 amino acids. The germline V gene has CDR1 LGHNA and CDR2 YSLEER. V was shortened by 2 bases and J by 7 bases, with 11 bases between the two germline ends.

The chain couples TRBV18 to TRBJ2-2; TRBD1 matches at 7 bases. CDR1 is KGHSH and CDR2 is LQKENI in the germline V gene. Losses at the gene ends were 2 bases for V and 4 bases for J; bases not matched to a gene: 7. This CDR3 has 16 residues. The CDR3 protein is CASSPSPAGGTGELFF. As DNA, the CDR3 is TGTGCCAGCTCACCATCCCCGGCAGGGGGCACCGGGGAGCTGTTTTTT.

The J gene is TRBJ1-2, the V gene TRBV4-1, with D unclear. CDR3 length equals 14 residues. V was trimmed by 2 bases and J by 4 bases, leaving 11 bases between them. The germline V gene encodes CDR1 MGHRA and CDR2 YSYEKL. The CDR3 spells CASSQREGSYGYTF. The CDR3 DNA follows: TGCGCCAGCAGCCAACGGGAGGGATCCTATGGCTACACCTTC.

This clone has only one observation. This chain joins TRBV12-5 and TRBJ2-1; TRBD2 agrees at 9 bases. Germline V gene lookup returns CDR1 LGHNT and CDR2 FRNRAP. The CDR3 has 16 amino acids. V was clipped by 2 bases and J by 2 bases; unmatched bases: 4. CDR3 residues: CASGLNLAGPYNEQFF. CDR3 nucleotide sequence: TGTGCTAGTGGTTTGAACCTAGCGGGACCCTACAATGAGCAGTTCTTC.

Points on this clone: Other DNA sequences from this sample encode an identical CDR3 as well. The chain uses TRBV5-1 and TRBJ1-3, with D uncertain. From germline, CDR1 is SGHRS and CDR2 YFSETQ. Trimming took 0 bases from V and 0 from J, leaving 4 bases between them. The CDR3 sequence is 14 residues long. CDR3 residues: CASSLASSGNTIYF. As DNA, the CDR3 is TGCGCCAGCAGCTTGGCCAGCTCTGGAAACACCATATATTTT.

The CDR3 spells CASSQGQGKGNTEAFF. CDR3 DNA: TGTGCCAGCAGCCAGGGACAGGGGAAGGGGAACACTGAAGCTTTCTTT. This chain uses TRBV7-8 with TRBJ1-1; 10 bases are a match to TRBD1. This CDR3 has 16 residues. Germline-derived CDR1 and CDR2 are SGHVS and FQNEAQ. V lost 5 bases and J lost 1; bases outside the gene matches: 7.

V usage is TRBV14 and J usage is TRBJ2-1, with TRBD2 matching over 10 bases. This CDR3 is built from 16 residues. Losses at the gene ends were 4 bases for V and 5 bases for J; bases not matched to a gene: 8. Per germline, CDR1 SGHDN and CDR2 FVKESK. The CDR3 is CASSRTSGKSNNEQFF. For the CDR3, the DNA is TGTGCCAGCAGCCGCACTAGCGGGAAATCCAACAATGAGCAGTTCTTC.

In this sample, this clone turned up a few times. The chain is built from TRBV4-3 and TRBJ1-2; D possibly corresponds to TRBD1 (6 bases). The CDR3 is made up of 15 amino acids. V was clipped by 0 bases and J by 1 base, with 9 bases between them. Germline loops: CDR1 LGHNA, CDR2 YSLEER. Written as DNA, the CDR3 is TGCGCCAGCAGCCAAGAGTCCAGGGGTAACTATGGCTACACCTTC. This gives the protein CASSQESRGNYGYTF.

CDR3 nucleotides: TGTGCCTGGAGTGGAGTAGGGGCCAGGCAAGCTTTCTTT. Its translation: CAWSGVGARQAFF. V and J are TRBV30 and TRBJ1-1; tentative D call: TRBD1 (5 bases). V dropped 1 base and J dropped 9 bases, with 15 bases sitting between them. Germline V gives CDR1 GTSNPN, CDR2 SVGIG (reference sequence). This CDR3 is 13 amino acids long.

The chain combines TRBV7-2 with TRBJ2-7; 10 bases map to TRBD2. Germline-derived CDR1 and CDR2 are SGHTA and FQGNSA. The CDR3 consists of 17 residues. After removal of 0 bases from V and 2 bases from J, the junction contained 7 bases not matched to a gene. The CDR3 DNA is TGTGCCAGCAGCTTAGCGGCTAGCGGGAGTAAGACCTACGAGCAGTACTTC. Translation: CASSLAASGSKTYEQYF.

This chain joins TRBV24-1 and TRBJ1-5, with D maybe TRBD1 (5 bases). Germline V gene lookup returns CDR1 KGHDR and CDR2 SFDVKD. The CDR3 has 13 residues. The germline V and J ends were trimmed by 4 bases and 11 bases, with 14 bases remaining between them. This CDR3 reads CATSEYKQAAQHF. As DNA, the CDR3 is TGTGCCACCAGTGAATATAAACAGGCAGCCCAGCATTTT.

The V and J genes are TRBV11-2 and TRBJ2-2; 9 bases map to TRBD2. The CDR3 has 15 residues. J gave up 3 bases and V 5 bases, and 4 bases lay outside the gene matches. Germline CDR1 and CDR2: SGHAT and FQNNGV. This CDR3 reads CASSRRLADTGELFF. DNA for the CDR3: TGTGCCAGCAGCCGAAGACTAGCGGACACCGGGGAGCTGTTTTTT.

This sequence joins TRBV30 and TRBJ1-1; possibly TRBD1 for D (6 bases). Trimming cost V 2 bases and J 1 base, with 8 bases left between them. The length of the CDR3 is 13 residues. Germline V lookup: CDR1 GTSNPN, CDR2 SVGIG (reference sequence). In DNA form, the CDR3 reads TGTGCCTGGAGTCCCAGGGGGAACACTGAAGCTTTCTTT. Translating it yields CAWSPRGNTEAFF.

The chain employs TRBV7-2 and TRBJ2-7; 11 bases agree with TRBD2. The CDR3 sequence is 16 residues long. CDR1 and CDR2 from the germline V gene are SGHTA and FQGNSA. With V trimmed by 1 base and J by 5 bases, 7 bases remained unmatched. As DNA, the CDR3 is TGTGCCAGCAGCTTAGTAGCTAGCGGGAGGCCCCACGAGCAGTACTTC. Translated, it gives CASSLVASGRPHEQYF.

V is TRBV4-1 and J is TRBJ2-7; the match to TRBD1 covers 10 bases. Germline V lookup: CDR1 MGHRA, CDR2 YSYEKL. This CDR3 is built from 15 residues. Trimming cost V 4 bases and J 4 bases; bases outside gene matches: 7. The CDR3 spells CASSRVRGQGYEQYF. Written as DNA, the CDR3 is TGCGCCAGCAGCCGAGTGCGGGGACAGGGGTACGAGCAGTACTTC.

A word on this clone: The conserved closing phenylalanine or tryptophan is absent in this CDR3, likely reflecting a read error. The DNA is left out, because the CDR3 cannot be placed on it with certainty; the CDR3 is given as TCRdb lists it. The chain recombines TRBV7-8 with TRBJ1-2; the D call in the table, TRBD1, was not verified against the DNA. Counting both end residues, the CDR3 totals 12 amino acids. Germline lookup yields CDR1 SGHVS and CDR2 FQNEAQ. CDR3 amino acids: CASSLGQEPYCY.

V gene TRBV7-8 combines with J gene TRBJ2-7; possible D gene TRBD1, 5 bases. Trimming took 1 base from V and 7 from J, leaving 17 bases between them. The CDR3 sequence is 15 residues long. Germline V gene data show CDR1 as SGHVS and CDR2 as FQNEAQ. The CDR3 DNA follows: TGTGCCAGCAGCTTAGTGCGCGGCAGGGCCTCGGAGCAGTACTTC. It codes for CASSLVRGRASEQYF.

This clone was picked up one time. The rearrangement uses TRBV5-6 and TRBJ1-1, with 7 bases lining up with TRBD1. Germline V lookup: CDR1 SGHDT, CDR2 YYEEEE. With 3 bases clipped from V and 4 bases from J, the junction kept 9 bases outside the gene matches. The CDR3 extends over 15 amino acids. The CDR3 DNA reads as TGTGCCAGCAGCTCGGAGATTAGGGGGCGCACTGAAGCTTTCTTT. Its translation is CASSSEIRGRTEAFF.